This T cell receptor (beta chain) is from a study of identical twins. Study results and limitations: Zero-insertion analyses might be partly confounded by invariant T cells like MAIT and iNKT. Reduced insertions were recorded for abundant cord blood beta clonotypes, with no such pattern in memory repertoires.

The CDR3 consists of 16 residues. Looked up from germline, CDR1 is SGHRS and CDR2 is YFSETQ. The V gene end was trimmed by 4 bases and the J gene end by 6 bases; junction bases not matched to a gene: 8. On this clonotype itself: No antigen is known for it.

With template switching, a universal primer site was added, and the cDNA carried unique molecular identifiers. Each CDR3 protein gets one entry after TCRdb re-called the 5' RACE reads with MiXCR. The top ten hold about 2.7% of the sample, which has 400,000 to 550,000 distinct CDR3 sequences, 20% to 25% seen once. The data were also submitted as part of a second study, on T cells expressing NK-cell markers. That work adds: Of the CD8+ T cells in about 6 donors, roughly 1.0-7.5% belonged to dominant NKG2C+ clonotypes.

Input material: CD4+ T cells sorted from blood. The receptor comes from a woman between 18 and 30 years old in good health. The V gene is TRBV5-1, the J gene TRBJ2-7; 15 bases line up with TRBD2. Here the CDR3 DNA reads TGCGCCAGCAGCCCATCCGGGACTAGCGGGAGGCGCGAGCAGTACTTC. This gives the protein CASSPSGTSGRREQYF.